These 3 T cell receptor beta chains originate from one sample sequenced in a study of CD8 T cells in ankylosing spondylitis. TCRdb called the 5' RACE reads again in MiXCR, with one record for every CDR3 protein. The table shows around 150,000 distinct CDR3 sequences, with around 10% occurring only once. The sample consisted of blood, either unsorted or a sorted T cell fraction (not recorded which). The origin of the receptors is a male donor with ankylosing spondylitis or in good health (not recorded which).

This clonotype was seen repeatedly, ten times or more. The rearrangement uses TRBV10-3 and TRBJ2-2; D is possibly TRBD2 (5 bases). The CDR3 is made up of 18 amino acids. Germline CDR1 is ENHRY and CDR2 is SYGVKD. V was shortened by 0 bases and J by 0 bases, with 14 bases between the two germline ends. As DNA, the CDR3 is TGTGCCATCAGTGAGTCGAGGGTTCAGAGAGCGAACACCGGGGAGCTGTTTTTT. Translating gives CAISESRVQRANTGELFF.

This chain joins TRBV6-2 or TRBV6-3 and TRBJ2-3, with D possibly being TRBD1 (6 bases). Germline CDR1 and CDR2: MNHEY and SVGEGT. The length of the CDR3 is 16 residues. Trimming took 6 bases from V and 2 from J, leaving 18 bases between them. The CDR3 coding sequence is TGTGCCAGCAGAAGACGACAGGAAAGATCCACAGATACGCAGTATTTT. As protein: CASRRRQERSTDTQYF.

This chain joins TRBV18 and TRBJ1-1, with D possibly TRBD1 on 5 matching bases. This CDR3 is built from 13 residues. Germline V lookup: CDR1 KGHSH, CDR2 LQKENI. V was shortened by 5 bases and J by 2 bases, with 9 bases between the two germline ends. CDR3 sequence (DNA): TGTGCCAGCTCAAGGGACCACAACACTGAAGCTTTCTTT. Translated, it gives CASSRDHNTEAFF.